This T cell receptor (beta chain) was sequenced in a study of blood T cell repertoires in COVID-19. About the research overall: Nucleic acid was either cDNA or gDNA, and it came from T cells, B-cell-depleted T cells, or PBMCs.

Participant age was roughly 18 to 89 years, and participants resided in about 25 US areas. Participant reports of clinical history set cohort assignment. Per the study methods: From reference gene primer amplification, estimates of nucleated cell counts were derived. Here immunoSEQ multiplex PCR was the method, and the copy in TCRdb shows in-frame clones only, minus some. V, J and clone size are taken as reported in that table, and D and trimming were inferred from the DNA itself. The sample records about 250,000 clones, about 91% being singletons. What was sequenced was PBMCs or T cells enriched from blood (not recorded which). This clonotype originated in a woman in her 30s with acute COVID-19.

CDR3 DNA sequence: TGTGCCAGCAGTTCTAGGACAGTGGTTGACAATGAGCAGTTCTTC. It codes for CASSSRTVVDNEQFF. The chain combines TRBV7-9 with TRBJ2-1; perhaps TRBD1 as D (6 bases). This CDR3 has 15 amino acids. Germline-derived CDR1 and CDR2 are SEHNR and FQNEAQ (reference sequence). Trimming pared 6 bases from V and 5 bases from J, leaving 17 bases between.